The T cell receptor beta chain described here comes from a study of radiation and T cells in renal cell carcinoma. Study-wide results and caveats: Top tumor clonotypes rose in blood 2 weeks post-radiation, then contracted.

TCRdb's copy holds only in-frame clones and misses some; the assay was immunoSEQ multiplex PCR. Of approximately 150,000 clones in the sample, 80% to 90% were seen once. The time point: blood 4 weeks post-SBRT, at nephrectomy. Treatment denoted: 15 Gy SBRT to primary tumor, nephrectomy 4 weeks later. After SBRT, blood was collected at 2 and 4 weeks, plus baseline. Clear cell pathology was present in this patient's renal cell carcinoma. Only a few counts were recorded for this clone. Its cognate antigen is unknown. Between the trimmed V and J ends, which lost 5 bases and 4 bases, there was a span of 15 bases. CDR3 length: 15 residues. Germline V gene data show CDR1 as SGHTA and CDR2 as FQGNSA.

The specimen was blood, collected from a patient whose treatment included radiotherapy and nephrectomy. This rearrangement joins TRBV7-2 to TRBJ1-3; D is perhaps TRBD1 (5 bases). The receptor comes from a woman aged 45-60 years with renal cell carcinoma. The CDR3: CASSPGGVAGNTIYF. The CDR3 DNA sequence: TGTGCCAGCAGCCCCGGGGGGGTAGCCGGAAACACCATATATTTT.